This TCR beta chain comes out of a study of regulatory T cells in long-lasting Graves disease (dated by TCRdb to the early 2020s). Background on the whole study: Persistent Graves' disease meant more than 5 years of antithyroid drug treatment with TSH receptor autoantibodies that stayed positive. A total of 33 samples underwent TCR sequencing, from roughly 13 patients with persistent Graves' disease and some 20 patients with newly diagnosed Graves' disease. Peripheral blood TCR sequencing and RNA sequencing compared persistent Graves' disease patients with newly diagnosed Graves' disease patients. In the clinical cohort, patients with persistent Graves' disease had used antithyroid drugs for an average of about 9.4 years. The study was registered as a clinical trial and conducted in China.

V drops 2 bases and J drops 5 bases, leaving 9 bases in between. CDR1 and CDR2, looked up from the germline V gene, are SGHTA and FQGTGA. Including cysteine and phenylalanine, the CDR3 has 13 amino acids. Here the CDR3 DNA is all that survives: 39 bases in frame from base 1. The method behind the library was multiplex PCR. Sequencer: Illumina HiSeq 4000. iRepertoire HTBI primers and Arm-PCR amplification of CDR3 regions were used to construct TCR beta libraries. Before sequencing, the PCR products went through gel purification. Per the authors' processing: Across samples, fewer than 70 TRBV and approximately 15 TRBJ segments were identified and used for gene usage analysis of CDR3 amino acid clonotypes. COPE and FqMerger were used to merge filtered high-quality paired reads into contigs. BLAST was used to align contigs to IMGT TRBV, TRBD and TRBJ reference genes, and CDR3 was defined according to IMGT. Any clonotype with a frequency above 0.1% was counted as a highly expanded clone. Repertoire diversity was measured by Shannon entropy, and V-J evenness by the Gini coefficient. A clonotype found in more than one individual was treated as public. Through fastp at Q25 and MiXCR, TCRdb rebuilt clones from the public reads, retaining in-frame beta chains. Entries are consolidated by CDR3 protein sequence, retaining the most common genes and DNA. For this entry, the V and J calls and clone size follow TCRdb and not the study's own pipeline. Present in this sample are roughly 500,000 distinct CDR3 sequences, 20% to 25% of which were seen just once. Clones ranked in the top ten supply 6.5% to 9% of the sample.

Overall study results and their limits: The authors acknowledged the small sample size as a limitation that may reduce accuracy. Compared with newly diagnosed patients, persistent Graves' disease patients had lower TCR Shannon entropy and fewer highly expanded clones, which suggests clonal expansion. Sequencing and analysis were limited to the TCR beta chain. Persistent disease showed preferential use of TRBV28, TRBJ1-2 and TRBJ2-5, whereas newly diagnosed disease favored TRBV20-1 and TRBJ2-1. A larger number of public clonotypes was shared among persistent patients (2,741) than among newly diagnosed patients (roughly 980). Peripheral blood alone was examined, since thyroid tissue, which constituted the primary lesion, could not be accessed.

Of note for this clonotype: Its antigen remains undetermined. No base-level quality is on record; no much larger clone is a single base apart.

The sample's time point label is to be understood as: persistent/refractory GD, antithyroid drugs over 5 years with positive TRAb. For both TCR sequencing and RNA sequencing, RNA was extracted from PBMCs using TRIzol. The diagnosis of Graves' disease followed American Thyroid Association guidelines. The patients came from an endocrinology department in Xi'an, China. Each patient gave about 9.1 milliliters of peripheral blood, collected in an EDTA anticoagulant tube. PBMCs were isolated by Ficoll Paque Plus density gradient separation without further T cell sorting. An Agilent 2100 Bioanalyzer and agarose gel were used to check RNA quality, and a NanoDrop 2000 was used to measure RNA concentration.

The clonotype originates from a female donor with Graves disease. In this chain, TRBV7-3 is recombined with TRBJ2-5; the D gene cannot be resolved reliably. Material: peripheral blood mononuclear cells (PBMCs), obtained when the disease was refractory, from a patient treated with antithyroid drugs. The CDR3 in this case is CASSLWFGETQYF. The DNA sequence is TGTGCCAGCAGCTTATGGTTTGGCGAGACCCAGTACTTC.